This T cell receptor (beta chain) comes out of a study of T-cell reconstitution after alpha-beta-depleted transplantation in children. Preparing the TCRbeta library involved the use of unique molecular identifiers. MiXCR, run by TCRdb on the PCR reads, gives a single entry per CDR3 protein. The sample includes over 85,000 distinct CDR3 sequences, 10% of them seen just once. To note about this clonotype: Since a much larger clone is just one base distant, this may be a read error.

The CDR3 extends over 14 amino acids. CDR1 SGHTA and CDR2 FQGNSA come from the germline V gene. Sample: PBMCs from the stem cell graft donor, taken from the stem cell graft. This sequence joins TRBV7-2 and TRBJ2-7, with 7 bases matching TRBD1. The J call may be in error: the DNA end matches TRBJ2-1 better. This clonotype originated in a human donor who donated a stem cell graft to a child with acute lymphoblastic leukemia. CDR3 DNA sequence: TGTGCCAGCAGCACTCGGACAGGTACCTACGAGCAGTTCTTC. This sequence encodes CASSTRTGTYEQFF.